This entry is about one T cell receptor beta chain. Its antigen specificity is not known. No base quality information exists; no much larger clone differs at one position. V is reduced by 4 bases and J by 0 bases, leaving a spacing of 14 bases between them. As encoded in the germline V gene (reference sequence), CDR1 is MNHEY while CDR2 is SMNVEV. There are 16 amino acids in the CDR3, from cysteine to phenylalanine inclusive. The only DNA kept is the CDR3, 48 bases in frame from the first base. The method behind the library was the immunoSEQ multiplex PCR assay. Sourced from immuneACCESS, this table was stored by TCRdb with only in-frame sequences that have V and J called. A share of the clones is absent; for the studies checked, an unresolved V gene accounts for under half, and the remainder has no known explanation. The sample records under 15,000 clones, about 76% of which are singletons. Around 12% of the sample is held by the ten biggest clonotypes.

The data are from a study of technical replicates of blood from several donors (dated by TCRdb to about 2017). The sequence is built from TRBV27 and TRBJ2-3; possibly the D gene is TRBD2, per 5 matching bases. The sequence was collected from a human donor in good health. The specimen sequenced was PBMCs. The bases read TGTGCCAGCAGTTATACAGCGGAACCTAGCACAGATACGCAGTATTTT. Translated, it reads CASSYTAEPSTDTQYF.